The 14 T cell receptor beta chains listed next were all sequenced from one sample in a study of blood T cell dynamics during melanoma immunotherapy. TCRdb's table, derived via immunoSEQ multiplex PCR, lists solely in-frame clones and lacks some. The sample lists more than 9,000 clones, approximately 87% occurring once. Documented time point: week 3, after first cycle of checkpoint inhibitor. The sequencing here drew on blood, taken from a patient treated with checkpoint blockade. These receptor sequences come from a human donor with melanoma.

The chain carries TRBV21-1 and TRBJ1-4; the table's D gene call, TRBD1, was not cross checked with the DNA. TRBV21-1 counts as a pseudogene. The CDR3 extends over 16 amino acids. CDR3 DNA sequence: TGTGCCAGCAGCAAAAACGCCCAGGGGGCGGGGGAAAAACTGTTTTTT. This encodes CASSKNAQGAGEKLFF.

The chain carries TRBV10-3 and TRBJ1-2; no reliable D call. This CDR3 has 15 amino acids. Trimming took off 6 bases at V and 0 bases at J, with 14 bases between the two ends. Germline CDR1 reads ENHRY; CDR2 reads SYGVKD. CDR3 protein: CAIRPDGPANYGYTF. In DNA form, the CDR3 reads TGTGCCATCAGACCGGACGGGCCAGCTAACTATGGCTACACCTTC.

This clone was seen a few times. The chain recombines TRBV27 with TRBJ2-2, with a tentative D call TRBD1 (6 bases). Trimming removed 3 bases from V and 10 bases from J, with 12 bases in between. There are 13 residues in the CDR3. Germline V gives CDR1 MNHEY, CDR2 SMNVEV (reference sequence). Here the CDR3 DNA reads TGTGCCAGCAGTTTCCCAGGGGCAGTGGAGCTGTTTTTT. Encoded protein: CASSFPGAVELFF.

The rearrangement links TRBV2 to TRBJ2-1; D perhaps matches TRBD2 (6 bases). V was trimmed by 4 bases and J by 0 bases, leaving 19 bases between them. CDR3 length equals 18 residues. Per the germline V gene, CDR1 is SNHLY and CDR2 is FYNNEI. CDR3 DNA sequence: TGTGCCAGCAGTGCCTCCACTGGGGGGTTCAGCTCCTACAATGAGCAGTTCTTC. Residues: CASSASTGGFSSYNEQFF.

The genes are TRBV6-6 and TRBJ2-5; D is perhaps TRBD2 (6 bases). Trimming cost V 5 bases and J 5 bases, with 18 bases left between them. CDR1 MNHNY and CDR2 SVGAGI come from the germline V gene (reference sequence). This CDR3 region has 15 residues. The CDR3 region has the DNA TGTGCCAGCAGTCTGAGGGGCGGGATTGGGGAGACCCAGTACTTC. It specifies CASSLRGGIGETQYF.

The gene calls are TRBV2 and TRBJ2-4, with D perhaps TRBD2 (6 bases). V was pared by 9 bases and J by 1 base, with 13 bases between. Per the germline V gene, CDR1 is SNHLY and CDR2 is FYNNEI. The CDR3 extends over 14 amino acids. CDR3 protein: CASRPGGAKNIQYF. In DNA form, the CDR3 reads TGTGCCAGTCGCCCTGGAGGGGCCAAAAACATTCAGTACTTC.

The chain is built from TRBV19 and TRBJ2-3; D might be TRBD1 (6 bases). In germline, CDR1 is LNHDA, CDR2 SQIVND (reference sequence). V was pared by 6 bases and J by 1 base, with 11 bases between. The CDR3 runs 14 residues. CDR3 protein: CASSSRQGTDTQYF. In DNA, the CDR3 is TGTGCCAGTAGCTCTCGACAGGGCACAGATACGCAGTATTTT.

The chain links TRBV5-1 to TRBJ2-7, with 11 bases matching TRBD2. The CDR3 is 15 amino acids. Germline V CDR1 and CDR2: SGHRS, YFSETQ. J lost 3 bases, V lost 4 bases, and 6 bases had no gene match. DNA of the CDR3: TGCGCCAGCAGCCCGGGACTAGCGGTTCTCTACGAGCAGTACTTC. It codes for CASSPGLAVLYEQYF.

This clone was picked up one time. The V call is TRBV7-2, the J call TRBJ2-1, with D perhaps matching TRBD2 (7 bases). The CDR3 contains 14 residues. Between the trimmed V and J ends, which lost 4 bases and 7 bases, there was a span of 14 bases. Per the germline V gene, CDR1 is SGHTA and CDR2 is FQGNSA. The DNA for the CDR3 is TGTGCCAGCAGCTCCAATAGGGGGGGGAATGAGCAGTTCTTC. Translating gives CASSSNRGGNEQFF.

The V and J genes are TRBV11-2 and TRBJ1-6, with a tentative D call TRBD1 (6 bases). The CDR3 spans 14 residues. The V end was cut by 1 base, the J end by 7 bases, with 8 bases between. Germline V CDR1 and CDR2: SGHAT, FQNNGV. The DNA of the CDR3 is TGTGCCAGCAGCTTAGGGACAGCCAATTCACCCCTCCACTTT. Its translation is CASSLGTANSPLHF.

This clone was detected only a few times. The J gene is TRBJ2-7, the V gene TRBV23-1; D is unresolved. TRBV23-1 is flagged as an ORF with uncertain function. V dropped 6 bases and J dropped 0 bases, with 18 bases sitting between them. The CDR3 totals 16 residues. Here the CDR3 DNA reads TGCGCCAGCAGCCTGTTAGACGGAAGGTTCTCCTACGAGCAGTACGTC. It yields the protein CASSLLDGRFSYEQYV.

The chain has TRBV9 and TRBJ2-1, with 8 bases identical to TRBD2. The CDR3 contains 17 residues. Per germline, CDR1 SGDLS and CDR2 YYNGEE. The J segment lost 2 bases and the V segment lost 2 bases, leaving 9 bases of the junction unmatched. The CDR3 reads CASSVSLAGTAYNEQFF. For the CDR3, the DNA is TGTGCCAGCAGCGTCTCCTTAGCGGGGACCGCCTACAATGAGCAGTTCTTC.

This chain joins TRBV10-2 and TRBJ1-5; no clear D. The ends were cut back, 4 bases at V and 1 base at J, with 8 bases in the middle. This CDR3 is built from 14 residues. Germline lookup yields CDR1 WSHSY and CDR2 SAAADI. The CDR3 sequence is CASSVGRSNQPQHF. For the CDR3, the DNA is TGCGCCAGCAGTGTGGGCAGAAGCAATCAGCCCCAGCATTTT.

The CDR3 bases are TGCGCCAGCAGTGATCCGAACACTGAAGCTTTCTTT. Its translation: CASSDPNTEAFF. V gene TRBV10-2 combines with J gene TRBJ1-1; D gene ambiguous. Germline loops: CDR1 WSHSY, CDR2 SAAADI. There are 12 residues in the CDR3. V dropped 3 bases and J dropped 1 base, with 3 bases sitting between them.